The sequence of this T cell receptor (beta chain) was determined in a study of CD8 T cells in ankylosing spondylitis. Whole-study findings and limits: A TCR beta motif of eight or nine highly homologous variants seemed to mark ankylosing spondylitis blood.

On this clonotype: Its antigen is unknown.

The CDR3 runs to 13 residues. Germline-derived CDR1 and CDR2 are MDHEN and SYDVKM. V lost 5 bases and J lost 6, with 13 bases in between. Using its own MiXCR run on the 5' RACE reads, TCRdb lists one record per CDR3 protein. Altogether around 890,000 distinct CDR3 sequences are present, about 11% being singletons, with the ten largest covering around 0.51%. The TCR was taken from a male donor with ankylosing spondylitis. Sequencing was carried out using blood, either unsorted or a sorted T cell fraction (not recorded which). J is TRBJ1-2 and V is TRBV28; D is uncertain. CDR3 sequence reads: CASSRVGIDGYTF. CDR3 sequence (DNA): TGTGCCAGCAGTAGGGTAGGCATAGATGGCTACACCTTC.